What follows are 32 T cell receptor beta chains derived from one specimen sequenced in a study of OX40 agonist ivuxolimab in advanced cancers. Profiling relied on immunoSEQ multiplex PCR, and the TCRdb table lists in-frame clones only, not all of them. Among 130,000 or so clones listed, 90% to 95% were seen once. The source was CD4+ or CD8+ T cells sorted from blood, collected in a trial of the OX40 agonist ivuxolimab. The receptors shown here come from an adult with an advanced solid tumor such as melanoma, head and neck, liver or kidney cancer.

This rearrangement joins TRBV6-6 to TRBJ1-1; the match to TRBD1 covers 8 bases. V was pared by 5 bases and J by 1 base, with 3 bases of the junction left unmatched. The length of the CDR3 is 14 residues. In germline, CDR1 is MNHNY, CDR2 SVGAGI (reference sequence). CDR3 sequence reads: CASSRGTGNTEAFF. The DNA of the CDR3 is TGTGCCAGCAGTCGAGGGACAGGGAACACTGAAGCTTTCTTT.

This clone has more than one count but fewer than ten. The chain employs TRBV11-2 and TRBJ2-5; D may be TRBD2 (5 bases). The germline V gene encodes CDR1 SGHAT and CDR2 FQNNGV. CDR3 length: 13 residues. V lost 4 bases to trimming and J lost 5 bases, with 11 bases between them. CDR3 nucleotide sequence: TGTGCCAGCAGCTCGGACGGGGTGGAGACCCAGTACTTC. It encodes CASSSDGVETQYF.

The J gene is TRBJ1-6, the V gene TRBV23-1, with TRBD1 identical over 9 bases. TRBV23-1 is an ORF; its function is uncertain. CDR3 length: 15 residues. J gave up 10 bases and V 4 bases, and 8 bases lay outside the gene matches. The CDR3 here is CASSLRGTGRSPLHF. CDR3 sequence (DNA): TGCGCCAGCAGTCTAAGGGGGACAGGGAGATCACCCCTCCACTTT.

This chain joins TRBV10-3 and TRBJ2-5, with D possibly being TRBD1 (6 bases). Looked up from germline, CDR1 is ENHRY and CDR2 is SYGVKD. V lost 8 bases and J lost 2, with 12 bases in between. The CDR3 contains 13 residues. CDR3 protein: CAIGQRDQETQYF. The CDR3 DNA reads as TGTGCCATCGGACAGAGGGATCAAGAGACCCAGTACTTC.

The chain carries TRBV5-4 and TRBJ2-3, with D uncertain. The CDR3 consists of 14 residues. Trimming pared 2 bases from V and 0 bases from J, leaving 7 bases between. The germline CDR1 and CDR2 sequences are SGHNT and YYREEE (reference sequence). The CDR3 DNA reads TGTGCCAGCAGCTTCGTCTTGAGCACAGATACGCAGTATTTT. Translating it yields CASSFVLSTDTQYF.

The chain joins TRBV5-1 to TRBJ1-1; TRBD1 might be the D (6 bases). Germline V gene sequence: CDR1 SGHRS, CDR2 YFSETQ. The V end was cut by 3 bases, the J end by 0 bases, with 12 bases between. The CDR3 is made up of 15 amino acids. This CDR3 is CASSSRTDMNTEAFF. The DNA of the CDR3 is TGCGCCAGCAGCTCCCGGACAGACATGAACACTGAAGCTTTCTTT.

The chain couples TRBV16 to TRBJ2-7; no reliable D call. Germline CDR1 and CDR2: KGHSY and FQNENV. This CDR3 is built from 14 residues. V was clipped by 3 bases and J by 2 bases, with 11 bases between them. The CDR3 spells CASSQVPGPYEQYF. For the CDR3, the DNA is TGTGCCAGCAGCCAGGTGCCGGGCCCCTACGAGCAGTACTTC.

The rearrangement joins TRBV6-5 to TRBJ1-2; D gene unclear. The V and J ends lost 7 bases and 4 bases respectively, with 16 bases between them. The CDR3 is made up of 14 amino acids. From germline, CDR1 is MNHEY and CDR2 SVGAGI. This CDR3 is CASKPDRRIYGYTF. The CDR3 DNA reads TGTGCCAGCAAACCGGATCGGAGGATCTATGGCTACACCTTC.

The J gene is TRBJ1-3, the V gene TRBV7-2; D is ambiguous. V lost 4 bases and J lost 0, with 13 bases in between. The CDR3 is 16 amino acids. Germline-derived CDR1 and CDR2 are SGHTA and FQGNSA. CDR3 nucleotides: TGTGCCAGCAGCTCCCAAAGGGTGGGCTCTGGAAACACCATATATTTT. Amino acids: CASSSQRVGSGNTIYF. The variable domain in full, with the rest retrieved from reference TRBV7-2 and TRBJ1-3, is GAGVSQSPSNKVTEKGKDVELRCDPISGHTALYWYRQSLGQGLEFLIYFQGNSAPDKSGLPSDRFSAERTGGSVSTLTIQRTQQEDSAVYLCASSSQRVGSGNTIYFGEGSWLTVV.

The V and J genes are TRBV28 and TRBJ1-3; D is uncertain. The CDR3 extends over 15 amino acids. The ends were cut back, 1 base at V and 0 bases at J, with 7 bases in the middle. The V gene's germline CDR1 is MDHEN and CDR2 SYDVKM. CDR3 sequence: CASSLLVNSGNTIYF. CDR3 DNA: TGTGCCAGCAGTTTATTAGTTAACTCTGGAAACACCATATATTTT.

The CDR3 region is CASSLGPRFANTEAFF. The CDR3 DNA reads as TGTGCCAGCAGCTTAGGCCCCCGATTCGCCAACACTGAAGCTTTCTTT. The V gene is TRBV11-2, the J gene TRBJ1-1; D is unresolved. Trimming pared 1 base from V and 2 bases from J, leaving 14 bases between. Germline CDR1 and CDR2: SGHAT and FQNNGV. There are 16 residues in the CDR3.

The rearrangement links TRBV7-8 to TRBJ1-4; D is ambiguous. CDR1 is SGHVS and CDR2 is FQNEAQ in the germline V gene. Trimming took off 5 bases at V and 1 base at J, with 11 bases between the two ends. This CDR3 spans 15 amino acids. As DNA, the CDR3 is TGTGCCAGCAGCCAAACCGGATTAACTAATGAAAAACTGTTTTTT. It codes for CASSQTGLTNEKLFF.

The J gene is TRBJ2-1, the V gene TRBV5-1; 12 bases match TRBD2. The V gene end was trimmed by 3 bases and the J gene end by 5 bases; junction bases not matched to a gene: 6. Germline V gene data show CDR1 as SGHRS and CDR2 as YFSETQ. The CDR3 is 16 amino acids. The CDR3 region is CASSYLGLAGNNEQFF. The DNA for the CDR3 is TGCGCCAGCAGCTACCTAGGACTAGCGGGGAACAATGAGCAGTTCTTC.

This clone was observed a few times. The rearrangement joins TRBV23-1 to TRBJ1-5; D is unresolved. TRBV23-1 is given ORF status, its function remaining uncertain. The CDR3 totals 11 residues. The V and J ends lost 4 bases and 10 bases respectively, with 8 bases between them. The CDR3 nucleotides read TGCGCCAGCAGTCCGAACGAACCCCAGCATTTT. This codes for CASSPNEPQHF.

The J gene is TRBJ2-3, the V gene TRBV5-1; 11 positions match TRBD2. The trim removed 0 bases at V and 0 bases at J, leaving 6 bases unmatched. CDR1 SGHRS and CDR2 YFSETQ come from the germline V gene. The CDR3 spans 18 residues. CDR3 protein: CASSLDFTSGGSTDTQYF. CDR3 in DNA: TGCGCCAGCAGCTTGGATTTTACTAGCGGGGGAAGCACAGATACGCAGTATTTT.

CDR3 in DNA: TGCGCCAGCAGCTTCAGGGGACAGGATGAAGCTTTCTTT. It translates to CASSFRGQDEAFF. The genes are TRBV5-1 and TRBJ1-1, with TRBD1 identical over 8 bases. The germline V gene has CDR1 SGHRS and CDR2 YFSETQ. V lost 2 bases, J lost 7 bases, and 4 bases stayed unmatched. CDR3 size: 13 residues.

V and J are TRBV7-2 and TRBJ2-4; 9 bases agree with TRBD1. This CDR3 comprises 15 residues. CDR1 and CDR2 (germline): SGHTA, FQGNSA. V shed 1 base and J 10 bases; nucleotides not matched to a gene: 8. CDR3 in amino acids: CASSLGETGTGIQYF. CDR3 DNA sequence: TGTGCCAGCAGCTTAGGGGAGACAGGGACAGGGATTCAGTACTTC.

The CDR3 sequence: CASSPRTGWNEKLFF. The CDR3 region has the DNA TGTGCCAGTAGTCCTCGGACAGGGTGGAACGAAAAACTGTTTTTT. This rearrangement joins TRBV19 to TRBJ1-4, with 8 bases lining up with TRBD1. Looked up from germline, CDR1 is LNHDA and CDR2 is SQIVND (reference sequence). This CDR3 has 15 residues. Unmatched junction bases numbered 10, after V lost 5 bases and J lost 8 bases.

The V call is TRBV11-2, the J call TRBJ2-7, with D uncertain. Germline V CDR1 and CDR2: SGHAT, FQNNGV. Trimming stripped 2 bases from V and 2 bases from J, with 13 bases between. The length of the CDR3 is 15 residues. The CDR3 loop reads CASSLFSGVAYEQYF. The DNA for the CDR3 is TGTGCCAGCAGCTTATTTAGTGGGGTGGCCTACGAGCAGTACTTC.

The CDR3 DNA follows: TGTGCCAGCAGCGTGGGGGTAGCGGAGGTAGATACGCAGTATTTT. This gives the protein CASSVGVAEVDTQYF. The gene calls are TRBV9 and TRBJ2-3; a possible D gene is TRBD2 (6 bases). Trimming shortened V by 2 bases and J by 5 bases, and 15 bases separated the two germline ends. Germline loops: CDR1 SGDLS, CDR2 YYNGEE. The CDR3 is 15 residues long.

The chain combines TRBV6-5 with TRBJ1-2, with 8 bases aligning to TRBD1. Looked up from germline, CDR1 is MNHEY and CDR2 is SVGAGI. With V trimmed by 2 bases and J by 2 bases, 1 base remained unmatched. The CDR3 contains 14 residues. The CDR3 DNA sequence: TGTGCCAGCAGTTACCGACAGGGGAACTATGGCTACACCTTC. Translated, it gives CASSYRQGNYGYTF.

The gene calls are TRBV11-2 and TRBJ1-2; perhaps TRBD1 as D (5 bases). Per the germline V gene, CDR1 is SGHAT and CDR2 is FQNNGV. Trimming cost V 5 bases and J 6 bases, with 22 bases left between them. CDR3 length: 16 amino acids. The CDR3 loop reads CASSQPRGGKQNGYTF. CDR3 nucleotide sequence: TGTGCCAGCAGCCAACCCCGGGGGGGAAAGCAGAATGGCTACACCTTC.

The chain is built from TRBV5-1 and TRBJ2-3, with TRBD2 matching 7 bases. The CDR3 length is 16 residues. In germline, CDR1 is SGHRS, CDR2 YFSETQ. Trimming took 1 base from V and 0 from J; bases not matched to a gene: 5. The CDR3 bases are TGCGCCAGCAGCTTGACGGCTAGCGGAAGCACAGATACGCAGTATTTT. Protein product: CASSLTASGSTDTQYF. Full variable domain (remainder filled in from reference TRBV5-1 and TRBJ2-3): KAGVTQTPRYLIKTRGQQVTLSCSPISGHRSVSWYQQTPGQGLQFLFEYFSETQRNKGNFPGRFSGRQFSNSRSEMNVSTLELGDSALYLCASSLTASGSTDTQYFGPGTRLTVL.

Of note for this clone: Germline and junction disagree at one end, which may indicate a read error. This chain links TRBV2 with TRBJ1-5; D ambiguous. The CDR3 spans 14 residues. Germline CDR1 is SNHLY and CDR2 is FYNNEI. The CDR3 loop is CASREDTSNQPQHF. CDR3 sequence (DNA): TGTGCCAGCAGGGAAGACACCTCCAATCAGCCCCAGCATTTT.

The gene calls are TRBV5-5 and TRBJ1-1; maybe TRBD1 (6 bases). From germline, CDR1 is SGHKS and CDR2 YYEKEE (reference sequence). The CDR3 spans 19 residues. Trimming left V 2 bases short and J 0 bases short, with 23 bases between. CDR3 residues: CASSFLRTAQAGMNTEAFF. Written as DNA, the CDR3 is TGTGCCAGCAGCTTCCTAAGGACAGCCCAGGCGGGAATGAACACTGAAGCTTTCTTT.

CDR3 coding DNA: TGTGCCAGCAGTGAAGGCGGGAGCTCAAATGAGCAGTTCTTC. As protein: CASSEGGSSNEQFF. The rearrangement uses TRBV6-1 and TRBJ2-1; 7 nucleotides align to TRBD2. The ends lost 1 base at V and 7 bases at J; junction bases unmatched: 4. The CDR3 covers 14 residues. The germline CDR1 and CDR2 sequences are MNHNS and SASEGT.

CDR3 protein: CASRMGTGGTEAFF. The CDR3 nucleotides read TGTGCCAGTAGAATGGGGACAGGGGGCACTGAAGCTTTCTTT. The chain combines TRBV19 with TRBJ1-1; 11 bases map to TRBD1. Looked up from germline, CDR1 is LNHDA and CDR2 is SQIVND (reference sequence). V trimming: 6 bases; J trimming: 4 bases; junction bases outside the gene matches: 4. The length of the CDR3 is 14 residues.

The genes are TRBV5-6 and TRBJ1-1; no clear D gene. V was trimmed by 1 base and J by 2 bases, leaving 0 bases between them. CDR1 SGHDT and CDR2 YYEEEE come from the germline V gene. There are 11 residues in the CDR3. The CDR3 coding sequence is TGTGCCAGCAGCTTGAACACTGAAGCTTTCTTT. Its translation: CASSLNTEAFF.

J is TRBJ2-2 and V is TRBV15, with TRBD2 identical over 16 bases. CDR1 and CDR2 from the germline V gene are LNHNV and YYDKDF (reference sequence). This CDR3 is 19 amino acids long. With V trimmed by 0 bases and J by 3 bases, 4 bases remained unmatched. The CDR3: CATSREGLAGGRYTGELFF. The CDR3 bases are TGTGCCACCAGCAGAGAGGGACTAGCGGGAGGGCGCTACACCGGGGAGCTGTTTTTT.

V usage is TRBV15 and J usage is TRBJ1-4; no reliable D call. The CDR3 runs to 17 residues. Trimming pared 5 bases from V and 8 bases from J, leaving 24 bases between. CDR1 is LNHNV, CDR2 YYDKDF, per germline (reference sequence). The CDR3 sequence is CATSPNVYPKHFEKLFF. For the CDR3, the DNA is TGTGCCACCAGCCCAAACGTGTACCCTAAGCATTTCGAAAAACTGTTTTTT.

The gene calls are TRBV11-3 and TRBJ2-1, with 7 bases identical to TRBD2. The CDR3 loop spans 16 amino acids. J lost 3 bases, V lost 4 bases, and 9 bases had no gene match. Germline V lookup: CDR1 SGHNT, CDR2 YENEEA. The CDR3: CASSSGGLAVYNEQFF. The CDR3 coding sequence is TGTGCCAGCAGCTCCGGTGGGCTAGCGGTCTACAATGAGCAGTTCTTC.

The CDR3 region is CASSYGRGFSPLHF. CDR3 DNA: TGTGCCAGCAGTTACGGCAGGGGTTTCTCACCCCTCCACTTT. The V gene is TRBV6-5, the J gene TRBJ1-6; tentative D call: TRBD1 (6 bases). CDR1 and CDR2 (germline): MNHEY, SVGAGI. The CDR3 has 14 residues. Trimming stripped 2 bases from V and 10 bases from J, with 12 bases between.